This T cell receptor beta chain was sequenced in a study of neurological immune-mediated disorders. General observations from the study: The greatest degree of TCR clonal expansion was observed in HTLV-1-associated myelopathy, with the lowest in multiple sclerosis, below that of healthy controls.

The authors produced cDNA by 5'RACE using 10-nucleotide random UMIs. TCRdb analysed the 5' RACE reads with MiXCR anew, one entry per CDR3 protein. The sample holds about 66,000 distinct CDR3 sequences, under 5% seen once. This clonotype was counted between two and nine times. Its target is unknown. This CDR3 is built from 12 residues. Trimming at V came to 3 bases and at J to 11 bases, leaving 6 bases not matched to a gene. Germline values: CDR1 KGHSH, CDR2 LQKENI. The chain has TRBV18 and TRBJ1-1; TRBD1 agrees at 7 bases. This TCR was recovered from a man under 40 with multiple sclerosis. The material sequenced was PBMCs. The DNA for the CDR3 is TGTGCCAGCTCACCGCCGGGACAGTGGGCTTTCTTT. Translating it yields CASSPPGQWAFF.